One and the same sample provided the 23 T cell receptor beta chains below, sequenced in a study of CD8+CD57+ T cells in acquired aplastic anemia. Individuals selected for sequencing had exhibited CD8+CD57+ cell expansion on flow cytometry. Profiling of TCR beta VDJ combinations and CDR3 sequences used genomic DNA as template. TCRdb re-derived calls from the reads in MiXCR, one entry per CDR3 protein. Found here are 260,000 or so distinct CDR3 sequences, roughly 82% of them singletons; the top ten hold roughly two fifths. Sequencing was performed on sorted CD4+, CD8+, or CD8+CD57+ T cells (not recorded which) from PBMCs. These receptors were obtained from a human donor with aplastic anemia.

The chain has TRBV5-6 and TRBJ1-2, with D hard to call. V dropped 5 bases and J dropped 8 bases, with 16 bases sitting between them. Germline values: CDR1 SGHDT, CDR2 YYEEEE. CDR3 size: 13 residues. CDR3 residues: CASRWMSRSGYTF. Written as DNA, the CDR3 is TGTGCCAGCAGATGGATGTCACGGTCCGGCTACACCTTC.

A word on this clonotype: One end of the junction varies from germline; a read error may be responsible. The chain uses TRBV9 and TRBJ2-7, with 7 bases lining up with TRBD2. This CDR3 has 12 residues. Germline V gene sequence: CDR1 SGDLS, CDR2 YYNGEE. CDR3 sequence: CASSLEREGKDF. DNA for the CDR3: TGTGCCAGCAGCTTGGAGAGGGAGGGCAAGGATTTC.

This chain joins TRBV7-6 and TRBJ1-1; D ambiguous. Trimming removed 3 bases at V and 14 bases at J, with 25 bases between. This CDR3 has 15 residues. In germline, CDR1 is SGHVS, CDR2 FNYEAQ. CDR3: CASSLSSYNSPLHFF. CDR3 nucleotide sequence: TGTGCCAGCAGCTTGAGTTCCTATAATTCACCCCTCCACTTCTTT.

V is TRBV7-8 and J is TRBJ2-1; D is possibly TRBD1 or TRBD2 (6 bases each). The last part of the DNA fits TRBJ2-7 better; the J call may be wrong. The germline gives CDR1 SGHVS, CDR2 FQNEAQ. The CDR3 runs to 13 residues. The CDR3 here is CASSVGGSPEQYF. CDR3 coding DNA: TGTGCCAGCAGCGTAGGGGGGAGCCCCGAGCAGTACTTC.

Of note for this clonotype: It is likely a read error, because the conserved phenylalanine at the end of the CDR3 is missing. The DNA is left out, because the CDR3 cannot be placed on it with certainty; the CDR3 is given as TCRdb lists it. The gene calls are TRBV2 and TRBJ2-6; the table's TRBD1 call for D was not verified on the DNA. Including both end residues, the CDR3 is 16 amino acids long. CDR1 SNHLY and CDR2 FYNNEI come from the germline V gene. The CDR3 region is CASRDGGTDTQYFLTG.

The chain carries TRBV5-6 and TRBJ1-6; the D gene is possibly TRBD1 (6 bases). The V gene lost 4 bases and the J gene lost 6 bases, with 20 bases spanning the gap. Per germline, CDR1 SGHDT and CDR2 YYEEEE. This CDR3 contains 17 residues. CDR3 amino acids: CASSPGDYQGFNSPLHF. The CDR3 DNA is TGTGCCAGCAGCCCAGGGGACTATCAGGGTTTTAATTCACCCCTCCACTTT.

Worth noting for this clonotype: One junction end disagrees with the germline gene, perhaps due to a read error. The J gene is TRBJ2-7, the V gene TRBV9, with D perhaps being TRBD1 or TRBD2 (6 bases each). This CDR3 comprises 15 residues. CDR1 and CDR2 from the germline V gene are SGDLS and YYNGEE. The CDR3 loop is CASSWGTGGLYAQYF. In DNA, the CDR3 is TGTGCCAGCAGCTGGGGGACTGGGGGGCTATACGCGCAGTACTTC.

Remarks on this clonotype: Because it lacks the conserved phenylalanine or tryptophan at the end, this CDR3 is likely a read error. Because the CDR3's place on the DNA is in doubt, the DNA is left out and the CDR3 is given as listed by TCRdb. V gene TRBV9 combines with J gene TRBJ1-6. CDR1 is SGDLS, CDR2 YYNGEE, per germline. The CDR3 adds up to 13 amino acids, both ends counted. This CDR3 is CASSSGGDSGNQL.

About this clonotype: The conserved phenylalanine or tryptophan normally closing the CDR3 is absent here, so this likely arose from a read error. Because the CDR3's place on the DNA is in doubt, the DNA is left out and the CDR3 is given as listed by TCRdb. J is TRBJ1-1 and V is TRBV7-9. Germline V gene data show CDR1 as SEHNR and CDR2 as FQNEAQ (reference sequence). The CDR3 spans 13 amino acids, including both terminal residues. The CDR3 protein is CASSFNRSGGSDE.

The chain carries TRBV7-3 and TRBJ1-4; the D is unclear. The germline CDR1 and CDR2 sequences are SGHTA and FQGTGA. The CDR3 runs 15 residues. With 3 bases removed from V and 8 bases from J, the gap between germline ends came to 16 bases. The CDR3 here is CASSLGGEQWEKLFF. The DNA for the CDR3 is TGTGCCAGCAGCTTGGGCGGGGAACAATGGGAAAAACTGTTTTTT.

This chain uses TRBV5-6 with TRBJ2-5; a possible D gene is TRBD2 (6 bases). Trimming cost V 4 bases and J 3 bases, with 13 bases left between them. The germline CDR1 and CDR2 sequences are SGHDT and YYEEEE. This CDR3 is 14 amino acids long. CDR3 bases: TGTGCCAGCAGCCTGAGGGAGGTGGAAGAGACCCAGTACTTC. It encodes CASSLREVEETQYF.

Points on this clonotype: Mismatch with germline at one junction end may stem from a read error. The J gene is TRBJ2-1, the V gene TRBV24-1; no firm D call. In germline, CDR1 is KGHDR, CDR2 SFDVKD. CDR3 size: 15 residues. The CDR3 sequence: CASSIKRGAYNEQFF. The CDR3 nucleotides read TGTGCCAGCAGTATAAAGAGAGGAGCCTACAATGAGCAGTTCTTC.

Notes on this clonotype: Germline and junction disagree at one end, which may indicate a read error. V gene TRBV9 combines with J gene TRBJ2-3; D is ambiguous. This CDR3 has 13 amino acids. The germline V gene encodes CDR1 SGDLS and CDR2 YYNGEE. CDR3 nucleotides: TGTGCCAGCGGCGTATGGCAGAACTATTACAAGTATTTT. It codes for CASGVWQNYYKYF.

With regard to this clonotype: It is unclear where the CDR3 begins or ends on the DNA, so no DNA is shown, and the CDR3 is as TCRdb lists it. This sequence joins TRBV7-8 and TRBJ2-7; TRBD2 was called by the table and not checked on the DNA. The CDR3 is 18 amino acids long, termini counted. The V gene's germline CDR1 is SGHVS and CDR2 FQNEAQ. The CDR3 here is CASSLAGGPTTLYFGPGV.

This clonotype was seen many times. CDR3 in amino acids: CASSPRDRGKEQYF. CDR3 DNA: TGCGCCAGCAGCCCTAGGGACAGGGGAAAAGAGCAGTACTTC. This rearrangement joins TRBV5-1 to TRBJ2-7, with 10 bases identical to TRBD1. With 4 bases clipped from V and 7 bases from J, the junction kept 8 bases outside the gene matches. This CDR3 has 14 residues. Germline CDR1 and CDR2: SGHRS and YFSETQ.

As concerns this clonotype: At one of its ends the junction is not consistent with the germline gene, which may arise from a read error. J is TRBJ2-3 and V is TRBV7-3; maybe TRBD2 (6 bases). This CDR3 is built from 14 residues. CDR1 and CDR2 from the germline V gene are SGHTA and FQGTGA. CDR3 sequence (DNA): TGTGCCAGCAGCGTAGAGGACTATCCCCAGGTGCACAATTTT. Its protein is CASSVEDYPQVHNF.

The chain carries TRBV2 and TRBJ2-3, with D maybe TRBD1 (6 bases). This CDR3 spans 15 amino acids. The V end lost 8 bases, the J end lost 14 bases, and 29 bases lay between the germline ends. Germline CDR1 is SNHLY and CDR2 is FYNNEI. This chain's CDR3 is CASVVGGECTDTLYF. The CDR3 DNA sequence: TGTGCCAGCGTCGTAGGGGGAGAGTGCACAGATACGTTGTATTTT.

The V call is TRBV7-9, the J call TRBJ2-5; 10 bases agree with TRBD1. The V and J ends lost 4 bases and 13 bases, in that order; junction bases with no gene match: 15. Germline CDR1 reads SEHNR; CDR2 reads FQNEAQ (reference sequence). The CDR3 is 15 residues long. The chain's CDR3 is CASSSIDRGRRLWYF. CDR3 DNA: TGTGCCAGCAGCTCAATCGACAGGGGGCGCCGACTATGGTACTTC. Filled out from reference TRBV7-9 and TRBJ2-5, the complete variable domain reads DTGVSQNPRHKITKRGQNVTFRCDPISEHNRLYWYRQTLGQGPEFLTYFQNEAQLEKSRLLSDRFSAERPKGSFSTLEIQRTEQGDSAMYLCASSSIDRGRRLWYFGPGTRLLVL.

The chain uses TRBV7-9 and TRBJ2-7; perhaps D is TRBD1 or TRBD2 (5 bases each). The CDR3 is made up of 18 amino acids. V gave up 3 bases and J gave up 3 bases, with 24 bases separating them. Germline V gene sequence: CDR1 SEHNR, CDR2 FQNEAQ (reference sequence). This CDR3 is CASSFPPDGAALYYEQYV. CDR3 bases: TGTGCCAGCAGCTTCCCTCCAGACGGGGCCGCCCTTTACTACGAGCAGTACGTC.

A note on this clonotype: Since no conserved phenylalanine or tryptophan closes the CDR3, a read error is the likely cause. It is unclear where the CDR3 begins or ends on the DNA, so no DNA is shown, and the CDR3 is as TCRdb lists it. The V and J genes are TRBV7-2 and TRBJ2-5; the table's TRBD1 call for D was not verified on the DNA. The CDR3 region is 12 residues in length, termini included. In germline, CDR1 is SGHTA, CDR2 FQGNSA. CDR3 residues: CASVPAGGAKDL.

Concerning this clonotype: No conserved phenylalanine or tryptophan is present at the end of the CDR3, so a read error is the likely explanation. It is unclear where the CDR3 begins or ends on the DNA, so no DNA is shown, and the CDR3 is as TCRdb lists it. The rearrangement joins TRBV7-9 to TRBJ2-3; the table's TRBD2 call for D was not verified on the DNA. The CDR3 length is 14 residues, termini included. Germline CDR1 and CDR2: SEHNR and FQNEAQ (reference sequence). The CDR3 loop is CASSLAGGPVTLCL.

V is TRBV7-9 and J is TRBJ1-2; no clear D. V was pared by 5 bases and J by 10 bases, with 26 bases between. Germline V gene sequence: CDR1 SEHNR, CDR2 FQNEAQ (reference sequence). CDR3 length equals 16 residues. CDR3: CASSPRQLEETQYYTF. The CDR3 DNA is TGTGCCAGCAGCCCGAGGCAGTTGGAAGAGACCCAGTACTACACCTTC.

Of note for this clonotype: No conserved phenylalanine or tryptophan ends this CDR3, so it is likely a read error. The DNA is left out, because the CDR3 cannot be placed on it with certainty; the CDR3 is given as TCRdb lists it. V is TRBV7-8 and J is TRBJ2-3; the table calls TRBD1, which could not be checked here. The CDR3 comprises 13 residues, both ends counted. CDR1 is SGHVS and CDR2 is FQNEAQ in the germline V gene. The CDR3 loop is CASGFGGRATKQY.